Below are 25 T cell receptor beta chains sequenced from a single sample in a study of T cells expressing NK-cell markers (dated by TCRdb to about 2020). To prepare the library, 5' RACE was applied. These reads were obtained on an Illumina HiSeq 2000. TCRdb reprocessed the raw reads; every CDR3 protein sequence is a single record, and DNA is not supplied. The sample table on file contains just under 150,000 distinct CDR3 sequences. Around 12% of the sample rests with the top ten. The sequencing sample was made of blood T cells: a sorted CD56 or NKG2C T cell subset, CD4+ or CD8+ T cells, or bulk PBMC T cells (not recorded which). These receptors were taken from a man younger than 35 in good health. Donor details come from another sample of the same person, matched by shared clones.

The rearrangement uses TRBV7-9 and TRBJ2-2; the D call from TCRdb, TRBD1, cannot be confirmed without DNA. Germline-derived CDR1 and CDR2 are SEHNR and FQNEAQ (reference sequence). This CDR3 region has 17 residues. Here the CDR3 reads CASSFLSGVRTDGELFF.

This rearrangement joins TRBV2 to TRBJ2-2; TCRdb lists TRBD2, though no DNA is available to test this call. The CDR3 contains 18 residues. Germline lookup yields CDR1 SNHLY and CDR2 FYNNEI. The CDR3 is CASSDRPGGGGSTGELFF.

This sequence joins TRBV11-3 and TRBJ2-1; with no DNA, the TCRdb D assignment of TRBD2 cannot be verified. The CDR3 spans 14 residues. From germline, CDR1 is SGHNT and CDR2 YENEEA. CDR3 loop: CASSPETDFNEQFF.

The chain is built from TRBV7-9 and TRBJ2-1. The CDR3 totals 12 residues. Germline V lookup: CDR1 SEHNR, CDR2 FQNEAQ (reference sequence). CDR3 protein: CASSLGHNEQFF. The variable domain in full, with the rest retrieved from reference TRBV7-9 and TRBJ2-1, is DTGVSQNPRHKITKRGQNVTFRCDPISEHNRLYWYRQTLGQGPEFLTYFQNEAQLEKSRLLSDRFSAERPKGSFSTLEIQRTEQGDSAMYLCASSLGHNEQFFGPGTRLTVL.

The CDR3 loop is CASSFSWGGYEQYF. The genes are TRBV27 and TRBJ2-7. The CDR3 sequence is 14 residues long. CDR1 is MNHEY, CDR2 SMNVEV, per germline (reference sequence).

The chain uses TRBV4-1 and TRBJ2-7; TCRdb designates TRBD2, a call that cannot be tested without DNA. The V gene's germline CDR1 is MGHRA and CDR2 YSYEKL. CDR3 length: 16 residues. CDR3 sequence: CASSQFIGTPSYEQYF.

The V gene is TRBV12-3 or TRBV12-4, the J gene TRBJ2-1. This CDR3 comprises 17 residues. CDR3 sequence: CASSSTLRGSSYNEQFF.

This chain uses TRBV15 with TRBJ2-1. Germline V lookup: CDR1 LNHNV, CDR2 YYDKDF (reference sequence). This CDR3 has 16 residues. The CDR3 here is CATSRVPGATYNEQFF.

CDR3 sequence: CASSLLQDSYEQYF. This rearrangement joins TRBV7-2 to TRBJ2-7; TCRdb proposes TRBD1, but this gene call is untestable without DNA. The CDR3 has 14 amino acids. The germline gives CDR1 SGHTA, CDR2 FQGNSA.

The chain is built from TRBV11-2 and TRBJ1-1; TCRdb's D call, TRBD1, is unchecked because there is no DNA. The CDR3 sequence is 14 residues long. Germline V gene data show CDR1 as SGHAT and CDR2 as FQNNGV. Here the CDR3 reads CASSPRGWDTEAFF.

V gene TRBV7-2 combines with J gene TRBJ2-5; TCRdb picks TRBD1, but there is no DNA to check that call. Germline values: CDR1 SGHTA, CDR2 FQGNSA. The CDR3 sequence is 13 residues long. CDR3 loop: CASSSDRARTQYF.

V is TRBV12-3 or TRBV12-4 and J is TRBJ2-1; the D gene TCRdb calls, TRBD2, cannot be checked with no DNA. This CDR3 is built from 12 residues. This chain's CDR3 is CASSKPSGTQFF.

V gene TRBV12-3 or TRBV12-4 combines with J gene TRBJ2-1. CDR3 size: 11 residues. The CDR3: CASNWGNEQFF.

The V and J genes are TRBV11-1 and TRBJ1-1. Germline V gives CDR1 SGHAT, CDR2 FQDESV (reference sequence). The CDR3 has 15 amino acids. Here the CDR3 reads CASSLARGAGPEAFF.

The chain recombines TRBV7-9 with TRBJ2-1; the TCRdb call, TRBD1, lacks DNA for checking. The CDR3 has 15 amino acids. Germline V gives CDR1 SEHNR, CDR2 FQNEAQ (reference sequence). The CDR3 loop reads CASSLTGTGYNEQFF.

The chain links TRBV5-6 to TRBJ2-3; no DNA is available, so the TRBD2 call from TCRdb remains unchecked. The CDR3 covers 15 residues. Per the germline V gene, CDR1 is SGHDT and CDR2 is YYEEEE. The CDR3: CASSFLAPSTDTQYF.

The genes are TRBV6-5 and TRBJ2-3; as DNA is missing, the TRBD2 call by TCRdb cannot be tested. The germline CDR1 and CDR2 sequences are MNHEY and SVGAGI. The CDR3 consists of 15 residues. CDR3 amino acids: CASSYLAGGQDTQYF.

The chain employs TRBV4-2 and TRBJ2-5; TCRdb designates TRBD1, a call that cannot be tested without DNA. The CDR3 contains 16 residues. Germline V gene data show CDR1 as LGHNA and CDR2 as YNFKEQ. The CDR3 reads CASSQEPTGPQETQYF.

The chain links TRBV24-1 to TRBJ2-3. The CDR3 contains 13 residues. The germline gives CDR1 KGHDR, CDR2 SFDVKD. The CDR3: CATSSYSEDTQYF.

The V and J genes are TRBV14 and TRBJ2-2; as DNA is missing, the TRBD1 call by TCRdb cannot be tested. CDR1 and CDR2 (germline): SGHDN, FVKESK. CDR3 size: 16 residues. The CDR3 is CASSWIHEGATGELFF.

CDR3 sequence reads: CASISTDNEQFF. The chain couples TRBV6-2 or TRBV6-3 to TRBJ2-1. Germline CDR1 MNHEY, CDR2 SVGEGT. CDR3 length equals 12 residues.

V and J are TRBV7-8 and TRBJ2-1. Germline CDR1 is SGHVS and CDR2 is FQNEAQ. This CDR3 spans 13 amino acids. This CDR3 reads CASRSKRYNEQFF.

V is TRBV5-4 and J is TRBJ2-2. Germline CDR1 and CDR2: SGHNT and YYREEE (reference sequence). This CDR3 comprises 13 residues. The CDR3 sequence is CASSDSTFRELFF.

CDR3 sequence reads: CASSTGGDGYTF. The rearrangement joins TRBV7-9 to TRBJ1-2; with no DNA, the TCRdb D assignment of TRBD1 cannot be verified. CDR3 size: 12 residues. The V gene's germline CDR1 is SEHNR and CDR2 FQNEAQ (reference sequence).

The CDR3 loop reads CASSQNLQADTQYF. The V call is TRBV4-1, the J call TRBJ2-3; TCRdb's D gene call, TRBD2, goes unchecked for lack of DNA. This CDR3 has 14 residues. Germline V gene lookup returns CDR1 MGHRA and CDR2 YSYEKL.